The present T cell receptor beta chain was sequenced within a study of blood T cell repertoires in COVID-19. Overall study context: Whether acute or convalescent, the COVID-19 samples came from the United States, Italy and Spain. Nucleic acid was either cDNA or gDNA, and it came from T cells, B-cell-depleted T cells, or PBMCs.

Profiled with immunoSEQ multiplex PCR; TCRdb holds only in-frame clones, not every one. The data contain about 80,000 clones, around nine tenths of them seen just once; the ten biggest clones take up 7% to 10%. Trimming stripped 0 bases from V and 2 bases from J, with 7 bases between. This CDR3 is built from 14 residues. The chain is built from TRBV5-3 and TRBJ2-3; no firm D call. TRBV5-3 counts as an open reading frame of uncertain function. Material: peripheral blood. The TCR comes from a man aged 25-40 years with acute or convalescent COVID-19. CDR3 in amino acids: CARSLGAFTDTQYF. In DNA form, the CDR3 reads TGTGCCAGAAGCTTGGGAGCGTTCACAGATACGCAGTATTTT.